These 5 T cell receptor beta chains were all obtained from the same sample, sequenced in a study of regulatory dendritic cells for organ transplantation. Clones were sequenced by immunoSEQ multiplex PCR, and TCRdb holds only the in-frame ones, with some missing. The sample gives just under 30,000 clones, nearly 80% of which show up once; 2.2% is in the top ten. Material: memory CD4+ T cells from blood. Subset: CD45RO+ memory T cells. The receptors were sampled from a human donor in good health.

The chain links TRBV6-4 to TRBJ1-2; TRBD1 might be the D (5 bases). The CDR3 is 12 residues long. Deletions cut 4 bases from V and 7 bases from J, with 10 bases between. Germline CDR1 is MRHNA and CDR2 is SNTAGT. CDR3 DNA sequence: TGTGCCAGCAGTGTGTATCAGGGTGGCTACACCTTC. This codes for CASSVYQGGYTF.

V usage is TRBV11-2 and J usage is TRBJ2-7; the D is unclear. The length of the CDR3 is 12 residues. CDR1 is SGHAT and CDR2 is FQNNGV in the germline V gene. The V gene lost 1 base and the J gene lost 5 bases, with 6 bases spanning the gap. CDR3 protein: CASSLGLDEQYF. Here the CDR3 DNA reads TGTGCCAGCAGCTTAGGGCTGGACGAGCAGTACTTC. Using reference TRBV11-2 and TRBJ2-7 for the parts outside the CDR3, the full variable domain is EAGVAQSPRYKIIEKRQSVAFWCNPISGHATLYWYQQILGQGPKLLIQFQNNGVVDDSQLPKDRFSAERLKGVDSTLKIQPAKLEDSAVYLCASSLGLDEQYFGPGTRLTVT.

V gene TRBV6-6 combines with J gene TRBJ1-1, with 11 bases that match TRBD1. Germline CDR1 and CDR2: MNHNY and SVGAGI (reference sequence). With V trimmed by 5 bases and J by 1 base, 6 bases remained unmatched. This CDR3 region has 16 residues. CDR3 region: CASSGGQGVPNTEAFF. CDR3 nucleotide sequence: TGTGCCAGCAGTGGGGGACAGGGGGTACCGAACACTGAAGCTTTCTTT.

This clone was seen just once. The sample holds other DNA sequences that translate to the same CDR3. In nucleotides, the CDR3 is TGTGCCAGCAAAGAGACAGGGGGAAGCAATCAGCCCCAGCATTTT. It specifies CASKETGGSNQPQHF. The genes are TRBV2 and TRBJ1-5, with TRBD1 matching 9 bases. Trimming cost V 7 bases and J 1 base; bases outside gene matches: 5. This CDR3 has 15 amino acids. Germline-derived CDR1 and CDR2 are SNHLY and FYNNEI.

This clone has only one observation. V is TRBV11-2 and J is TRBJ2-7, with no clear D. Germline V lookup: CDR1 SGHAT, CDR2 FQNNGV. The CDR3 is 13 amino acids. The ends were cut back, 4 bases at V and 6 bases at J, with 13 bases in the middle. Here the CDR3 reads CASSSLPLSEQYF. In nucleotides, the CDR3 is TGTGCCAGCAGCTCCCTCCCCTTAAGCGAGCAGTACTTC. The full variable domain, in which reference TRBV11-2 and TRBJ2-7 provide the parts outside the CDR3, is EAGVAQSPRYKIIEKRQSVAFWCNPISGHATLYWYQQILGQGPKLLIQFQNNGVVDDSQLPKDRFSAERLKGVDSTLKIQPAKLEDSAVYLCASSSLPLSEQYFGPGTRLTVT.